The 20 T cell receptor beta chains below were found in one sample sequenced in a study of shared clonotypes between healthy human individuals. CD45RO-negative CD8 cells positively selected for CCR7 made up the naive population, which excluded terminally differentiated effector memory CD45RA+ cells. Sequencing used immunoSEQ multiplex PCR; TCRdb keeps in-frame clones, though not all of them. The sample has about 2.2 million clones, around 93% seen once. The sample comprised naive CD8+ T cells from PBMCs. The receptors stem from a young man in good health. Some clones in this sample may be carry-over from other donors' samples.

V usage is TRBV28 and J usage is TRBJ2-2; D uncertain. The V end lost 3 bases, the J end lost 0 bases, and 11 bases lay between the germline ends. Germline loops: CDR1 MDHEN, CDR2 SYDVKM. The CDR3 runs 16 residues. The CDR3 nucleotides read TGTGCCAGCAGTTTCGAGGCCAACCCGAACACCGGGGAGCTGTTTTTT. It yields the protein CASSFEANPNTGELFF.

CDR3 nucleotide sequence: TGCGCCAGCAGCCAAGATATCAGGGGGCCTCTCTACGAGCAGTACTTC. It specifies CASSQDIRGPLYEQYF. The rearrangement uses TRBV4-1 and TRBJ2-7, with 8 bases aligning to TRBD1. In germline, CDR1 is MGHRA, CDR2 YSYEKL. Losses at the gene ends were 0 bases for V and 3 bases for J; bases not matched to a gene: 7. This CDR3 region has 16 residues.

V gene TRBV11-2 combines with J gene TRBJ2-1; no clear D gene. CDR3 length: 16 residues. CDR1 SGHAT and CDR2 FQNNGV come from the germline V gene. V lost 5 bases and J lost 2, with 16 bases in between. CDR3 sequence (DNA): TGTGCCAGCAGCCCGAGCTTTAGGCCAACCTACAATGAGCAGTTCTTC. Its protein is CASSPSFRPTYNEQFF.

The CDR3 loop reads CASSPSLRATYNEQFF. The DNA of the CDR3 is TGTGCCAGTAGTCCCTCCCTCCGGGCTACATACAATGAGCAGTTCTTC. The rearrangement joins TRBV19 to TRBJ2-1, with D unresolved. V shed 5 bases and J shed 4 bases, with 18 bases lying between them. The V gene's germline CDR1 is LNHDA and CDR2 SQIVND (reference sequence). There are 16 residues in the CDR3.

This clone was recorded only once. The chain links TRBV9 to TRBJ2-1; the D is unclear. There are 16 residues in the CDR3. Germline CDR1 reads SGDLS; CDR2 reads YYNGEE. V was pared by 4 bases and J by 0 bases, with 14 bases between. The CDR3, as DNA: TGTGCCAGCAGCCCCCGGGCGTCCAGCTCCTACAATGAGCAGTTCTTC. Translation gives CASSPRASSSYNEQFF.

This chain connects TRBV28 to TRBJ2-2, with D possibly matching TRBD2 (5 bases). Germline V CDR1 and CDR2: MDHEN, SYDVKM. Trimming removed 2 bases from V and 6 bases from J, with 13 bases in between. The CDR3 is made up of 15 amino acids. The CDR3 DNA reads TGTGCCAGCAGTTTAACGGGGAGTGGCGCCGGGGAGCTGTTTTTT. This encodes CASSLTGSGAGELFF. Based on the CDR3 plus reference TRBV28 and TRBJ2-2, the full variable domain is DVKVTQSSRYLVKRTGEKVFLECVQDMDHENMFWYRQDPGLGLRLIYFSYDVKMKEKGDIPEGYSVSREKKERFSLILESASTNQTSMYLCASSLTGSGAGELFFGEGSRLTVL.

The rearrangement links TRBV27 to TRBJ2-3; 7 bases map to TRBD2. The CDR3 contains 15 residues. V lost 4 bases and J lost 0; bases outside the gene matches: 4. Germline V gene data show CDR1 as MNHEY and CDR2 as SMNVEV (reference sequence). Here the CDR3 DNA reads TGTGCCAGCAGTTCTAGCGGAATTAGCACAGATACGCAGTATTTT. Translated: CASSSSGISTDTQYF.

The genes are TRBV5-4 and TRBJ2-7; D might be TRBD2 (5 bases). The CDR3 consists of 17 residues. With 2 bases removed from V and 0 bases from J, the gap between germline ends came to 18 bases. Germline V gene data show CDR1 as SGHNT and CDR2 as YYREEE (reference sequence). The CDR3 DNA reads as TGTGCCAGCAGCTTTGGCCCTCGGGGATTACACTCCTACGAGCAGTACTTC. It encodes CASSFGPRGLHSYEQYF.

The V and J genes are TRBV5-6 and TRBJ1-3; no firm D call. There are 14 residues in the CDR3. The germline V gene encodes CDR1 SGHDT and CDR2 YYEEEE. Between the trimmed V and J ends, which lost 4 bases and 1 base, there was a span of 9 bases. The CDR3 reads CASSPRASGNTIYF. CDR3 sequence (DNA): TGTGCCAGCAGCCCGAGGGCTTCTGGAAACACCATATATTTT.

The V gene is TRBV4-1, the J gene TRBJ1-3; D is unresolved. The V end was cut by 1 base, the J end by 3 bases, with 10 bases between. The CDR3 contains 15 residues. Germline-derived CDR1 and CDR2 are MGHRA and YSYEKL. CDR3 in amino acids: CASSQAQAGGNTIYF. In DNA form, the CDR3 reads TGCGCCAGCAGCCAAGCCCAAGCGGGTGGAAACACCATATATTTT.

V is TRBV4-3 and J is TRBJ2-1; D is uncertain. This CDR3 is 16 amino acids long. Trimming pared 0 bases from V and 5 bases from J, leaving 14 bases between. CDR1 is LGHNA and CDR2 is YSLEER in the germline V gene. In DNA form, the CDR3 reads TGCGCCAGCAGCCAAGATATGGTGGTTGTCGACAATGAGCAGTTCTTC. The encoded protein is CASSQDMVVVDNEQFF.

CDR3 protein: CASSLTYGQTDNEQFF. The CDR3 DNA is TGTGCCAGCAGCTTAACTTATGGACAGACGGACAATGAGCAGTTCTTC. The chain is built from TRBV7-3 and TRBJ2-1; the D gene is possibly TRBD1 (6 bases). This CDR3 contains 16 residues. CDR1 is SGHTA, CDR2 FQGTGA, per germline. Trimming took off 0 bases at V and 5 bases at J, with 14 bases between the two ends.

Remarks on this clone: The identical CDR3 is also encoded by other nucleotide sequences in the sample. V usage is TRBV9 and J usage is TRBJ1-2, with TRBD1 matching 10 bases. The CDR3 is 13 residues long. Germline CDR1 SGDLS, CDR2 YYNGEE. Germline trimming cut 3 bases from V and 8 bases from J; bases unmatched to any gene: 4. CDR3 nucleotide sequence: TGTGCCAGCAGCGGGGACAGGGGTAGGGGCTACACCTTC. Translated: CASSGDRGRGYTF.

V usage is TRBV12-5 and J usage is TRBJ1-2, with 9 bases that match TRBD1. The germline V gene encodes CDR1 LGHNT and CDR2 FRNRAP. There are 15 residues in the CDR3. The V segment lost 6 bases and the J segment 5 bases; nucleotides outside the gene matches: 10. The CDR3 protein is CASGLGTGRTYGYTF. The CDR3 DNA reads as TGTGCTAGTGGCCTTGGGACAGGGCGGACGTATGGCTACACCTTC. The whole variable domain, remainder taken from reference TRBV12-5 and TRBJ1-2, is DARVTQTPRHKVTEMGQEVTMRCQPILGHNTVFWYRQTMMQGLELLAYFRNRAPLDDSGMPKDRFSAEMPDATLATLKIQPSEPRDSAVYFCASGLGTGRTYGYTFGSGTRLTVV.

The chain combines TRBV15 with TRBJ1-1, with a tentative D call TRBD1 (6 bases). The germline CDR1 and CDR2 sequences are LNHNV and YYDKDF (reference sequence). The CDR3 is made up of 12 amino acids. V lost 8 bases and J 3 bases, leaving 10 bases between the germline ends. CDR3 sequence: CATEDSYTEAFF. CDR3 DNA: TGTGCCACCGAGGACAGCTACACTGAAGCTTTCTTT.

This chain links TRBV5-1 with TRBJ2-2; D is unresolved. The CDR3 consists of 14 residues. Germline V gene sequence: CDR1 SGHRS, CDR2 YFSETQ. V dropped 0 bases and J dropped 3 bases, with 6 bases sitting between them. In nucleotides, the CDR3 is TGCGCCAGCAGCTTGGAACAGTACACCGGGGAGCTGTTTTTT. Amino acid sequence: CASSLEQYTGELFF.

This clone has a handful of counts. The rearrangement uses TRBV27 and TRBJ2-7; weak D call: TRBD2 (6 bases). V dropped 4 bases and J dropped 7 bases, with 14 bases sitting between them. CDR3 size: 13 residues. Germline V gene data show CDR1 as MNHEY and CDR2 as SMNVEV (reference sequence). CDR3 nucleotides: TGTGCCAGCAGTTCGGGACTTTTGGGGGAGCAGTACTTC. It translates to CASSSGLLGEQYF.

This CDR3 reads CASSRPSAPDTQYF. CDR3 DNA: TGTGCCAGCAGCCGCCCGTCCGCCCCCGATACGCAGTATTTT. This chain joins TRBV28 and TRBJ2-3; no clear D. V was pared by 6 bases and J by 6 bases, with 16 bases between. This CDR3 region has 14 residues. Germline V gene lookup returns CDR1 MDHEN and CDR2 SYDVKM.

The chain links TRBV29-1 to TRBJ2-5, with 8 bases matching TRBD1. The CDR3 is 14 amino acids. V gave up 4 bases and J gave up 5 bases; unmatched junction bases: 9. CDR1 and CDR2 from the germline V gene are SQVTM and ANQGSEA. Here the CDR3 reads CSVGARGPMETQYF. For the CDR3, the DNA is TGCAGCGTTGGAGCCAGGGGGCCGATGGAGACCCAGTACTTC.

The chain uses TRBV27 and TRBJ2-7, with 12 bases fitting TRBD1. Trimming took 8 bases from V and 6 from J; bases not matched to a gene: 11. The CDR3 runs to 15 residues. Germline-derived CDR1 and CDR2 are MNHEY and SMNVEV (reference sequence). The DNA for the CDR3 is TGTGCCAGCCGACGGGGACAGGGGGCGCGAGTCGAGCAGTACTTC. This gives the protein CASRRGQGARVEQYF.